This record looks at one T cell receptor (beta chain) sequence and its context. The antigen is not known. Generated by immunoSEQ multiplex PCR, the TCRdb table keeps only in-frame clones and is missing some. The repertoire consists of around 150,000 clones, with around 89% occurring once and the leading ten covering approximately 3.1%. The donors were part of the validation cohort of 120 subjects. That cohort was separate from the first cohort, which comprised fewer than 800 subjects. These data are taken from a study of cytomegalovirus exposure and HLA in healthy donors. Study results and caveats: Rare sequences made up most TCRs, while some public TCRs were found in many donors. The study flagged 150 to 200 TCR beta chains as cytomegalovirus-associated. Cytomegalovirus status, reportedly, was diagnosed with high specificity and sensitivity by the classifier.

The CDR3 extends over 15 amino acids. Trimming removed 8 bases from V and 6 bases from J; junction bases left unmatched: 12. Germline CDR1 is MDHEN and CDR2 is SYDVKM. V and J are TRBV28 and TRBJ1-5; 8 bases match TRBD1. This TCR was sampled from a young man in good health and CMV-seronegative. The sequenced material came from PBMCs. CDR3 sequence reads: CASLLVQGASQPQHF. CDR3 DNA: TGTGCCAGCCTACTTGTCCAGGGGGCGAGTCAGCCCCAGCATTTT.